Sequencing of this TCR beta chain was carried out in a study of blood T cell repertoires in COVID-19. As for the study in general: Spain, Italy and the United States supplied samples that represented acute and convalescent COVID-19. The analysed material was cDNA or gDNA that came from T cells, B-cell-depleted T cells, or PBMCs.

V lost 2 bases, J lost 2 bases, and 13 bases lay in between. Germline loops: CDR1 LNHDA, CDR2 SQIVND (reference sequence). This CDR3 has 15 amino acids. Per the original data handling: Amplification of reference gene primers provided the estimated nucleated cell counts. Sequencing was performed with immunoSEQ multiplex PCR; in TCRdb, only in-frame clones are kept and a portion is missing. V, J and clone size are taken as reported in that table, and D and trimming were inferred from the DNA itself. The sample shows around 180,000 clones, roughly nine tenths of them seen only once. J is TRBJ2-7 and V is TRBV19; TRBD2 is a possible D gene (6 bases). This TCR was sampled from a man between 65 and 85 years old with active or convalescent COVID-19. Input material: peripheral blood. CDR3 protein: CASSIRQDYPYEQYF. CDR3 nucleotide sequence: TGTGCCAGTAGTATACGGCAGGACTATCCCTACGAGCAGTACTTC.